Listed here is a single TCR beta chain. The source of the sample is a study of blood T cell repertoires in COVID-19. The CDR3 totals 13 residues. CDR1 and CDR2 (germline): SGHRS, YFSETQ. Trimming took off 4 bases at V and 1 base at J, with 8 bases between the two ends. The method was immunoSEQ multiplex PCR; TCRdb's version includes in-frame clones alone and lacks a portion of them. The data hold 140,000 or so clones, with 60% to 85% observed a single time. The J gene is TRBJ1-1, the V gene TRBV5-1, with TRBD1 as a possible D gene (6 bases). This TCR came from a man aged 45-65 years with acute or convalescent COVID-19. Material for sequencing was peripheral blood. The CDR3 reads CASSQGGNTEAFF. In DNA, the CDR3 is TGCGCCAGCAGCCAAGGGGGGAACACTGAAGCTTTCTTT.